The sequence of this T cell receptor beta chain was determined in a study of cytomegalovirus exposure and HLA in healthy donors. The sample holds a few counts of this clone. Its antigen is undetermined. Broader study findings: The study listed 164 cytomegalovirus-associated TCR beta chains. A few V segments could not be told apart, such as TRBV6-2 and TRBV6-3, and were left out.

PCR was performed using 60 Vbeta and 13 Jbeta primers. Assay used: immunoSEQ multiplex PCR; TCRdb lists only in-frame clones, some missing. The sample carries over 30,000 clones, about 67% recorded once. V was pared by 5 bases and J by 4 bases, with 22 bases between. The CDR3 totals 17 residues. The germline V gene has CDR1 SGDLS and CDR2 YYNGEE. This receptor was obtained from a man aged 35-49 years in good health and CMV-seropositive. This sequence joins TRBV9 and TRBJ2-1; the D gene is possibly TRBD2 (6 bases). Sequencing input: PBMCs. This CDR3 reads CASSWAGTSGTYNEQFF. In DNA, the CDR3 is TGTGCCAGCAGTTGGGCGGGGACCTCCGGCACTTACAATGAGCAGTTCTTC.